In this sample, the clone carrying this T cell receptor (beta chain) turned up a few times. Its antigen is unknown. The CDR3 has 13 amino acids. The V gene's germline CDR1 is MNHEY and CDR2 SMNVEV (reference sequence). V was pared by 6 bases and J by 5 bases, with 11 bases between. TCRdb itself ran the reads through MiXCR, one entry per CDR3 protein. The sample consists of approximately 280,000 distinct CDR3 sequences, around 20% of them appearing once. This entry is derived from a study of T cell repertoires in cytomegalovirus infection. On the study more broadly: Recently identified HLA-C-restricted CMV epitopes were used, and well-studied HLA-B-restricted CMV epitopes were used as well. Indications came from public TCR beta signatures; they pointed to CMV infection and to a matching HLA type.

Study outcomes and limitations: Dominating the ex vivo response were HLA-C-restricted CMV-specific TCR beta clonotypes.

This chain joins TRBV27 and TRBJ1-5; D might be TRBD1 (5 bases). The sequenced sample was cultured PBMCs, obtained from culture after CMV antigen stimulation. The source is a human donor in good health (CMV status not recorded). Some clones in this sample may be carry-over from other donors' samples. This chain's CDR3 is CASSWSRDQPQHF. The DNA for the CDR3 is TGTGCCAGCAGCTGGAGCAGGGATCAGCCCCAGCATTTT.